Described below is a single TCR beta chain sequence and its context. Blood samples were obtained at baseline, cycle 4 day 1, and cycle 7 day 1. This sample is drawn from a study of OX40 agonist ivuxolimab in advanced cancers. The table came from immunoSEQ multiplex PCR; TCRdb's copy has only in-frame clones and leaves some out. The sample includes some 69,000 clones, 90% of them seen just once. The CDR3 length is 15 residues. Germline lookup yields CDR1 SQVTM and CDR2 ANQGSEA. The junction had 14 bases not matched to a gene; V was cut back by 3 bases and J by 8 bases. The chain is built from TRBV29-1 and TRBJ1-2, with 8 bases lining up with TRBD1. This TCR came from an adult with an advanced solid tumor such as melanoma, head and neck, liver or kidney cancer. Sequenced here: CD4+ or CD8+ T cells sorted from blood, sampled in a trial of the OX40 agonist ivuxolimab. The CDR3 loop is CSVDTTLTGGEGYTF. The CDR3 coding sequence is TGCAGCGTTGACACAACGCTTACAGGGGGTGAGGGCTACACCTTC.